This paragraph covers one TCR beta chain sequence. The entry originates in a study of radiotherapy plus CTLA-4 blockade in lung cancer. Only in-frame clones appear in the TCRdb table, and some are missing; sequencing was by immunoSEQ multiplex PCR. Counted here are tens of thousands of clones, more than 75% occurring once; the ten biggest clones make up 20% to 25%. The germline V and J ends were trimmed by 0 bases and 5 bases, with 5 bases remaining between them. The CDR3 covers 13 residues. Germline-derived CDR1 and CDR2 are LGHNA and YSLEER. This chain links TRBV4-3 with TRBJ1-5; D is unresolved. The clonotype originates from a human donor with non-small cell lung cancer that progressed on radiotherapy plus ipilimumab. The sample here was peripheral blood, taken from a patient treated with radiotherapy plus ipilimumab. The DNA for the CDR3 is TGCGCCAGCAGCCAAGATCGTGATCAGCCCCAGCATTTT. The encoded protein is CASSQDRDQPQHF.